Below are 2 T cell receptor beta chains sequenced from a single sample in a study of identical twins. From the 5' RACE reads, TCRdb called clonotypes with MiXCR, one entry per CDR3 protein. The sample has around 650,000 distinct CDR3 sequences; just over 7% are singletons. These data also featured in a second study, about yellow fever vaccine responses in identical twins.

Sequencing was done on a sample of PBMCs. All receptors derive from a woman between 18 and 29 years old in good health.

This clonotype came up many times. The chain employs TRBV11-2 and TRBJ2-1, with D tentatively TRBD2 (5 bases). In germline, CDR1 is SGHAT, CDR2 FQNNGV. The germline V and J ends were trimmed by 1 base and 2 bases, with 6 bases remaining between them. CDR3 length: 14 residues. The CDR3 sequence: CASSLGGPYNEQFF. Written as DNA, the CDR3 is TGTGCCAGCAGCTTAGGCGGGCCCTACAATGAGCAGTTCTTC.

The chain recombines TRBV28 with TRBJ2-3; 13 nucleotides line up with TRBD2. The CDR3 has 17 residues. Looked up from germline, CDR1 is MDHEN and CDR2 is SYDVKM. Trimming removed 5 bases from V and 0 bases from J; junction bases left unmatched: 5. The CDR3 bases are TGTGCCAGCAGTCGACTAGCGGGAGGAACTAGCACAGATACGCAGTATTTT. It is translated as CASSRLAGGTSTDTQYF.